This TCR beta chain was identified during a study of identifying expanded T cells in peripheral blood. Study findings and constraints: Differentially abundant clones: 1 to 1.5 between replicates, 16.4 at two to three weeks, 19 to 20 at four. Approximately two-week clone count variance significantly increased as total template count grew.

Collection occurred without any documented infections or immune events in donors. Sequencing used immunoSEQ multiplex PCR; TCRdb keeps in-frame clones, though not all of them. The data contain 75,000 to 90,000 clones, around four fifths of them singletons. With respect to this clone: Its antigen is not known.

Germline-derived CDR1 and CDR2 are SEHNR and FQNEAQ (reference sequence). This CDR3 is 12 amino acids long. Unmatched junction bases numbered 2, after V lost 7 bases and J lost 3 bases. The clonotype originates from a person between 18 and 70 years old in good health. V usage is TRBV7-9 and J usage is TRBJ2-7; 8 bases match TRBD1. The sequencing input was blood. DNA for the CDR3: TGTGCCAGCACCGGGACAGGCTACGAGCAGTACTTC. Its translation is CASTGTGYEQYF.